This T cell receptor beta chain was sequenced in a study of blood T cell repertoires in COVID-19. Study information: T cells, B-cell-depleted T cells, or PBMCs provided the cDNA or gDNA that served as material.

Per germline, CDR1 SSHAT and CDR2 FNYEAQ (reference sequence). The CDR3 runs 14 residues. As handled by the study authors: Amplified reference gene primers provided the basis for estimating nucleated cell counts. Sequenced by immunoSEQ multiplex PCR; TCRdb stores in-frame clones only, minus some. From that table come the V and J calls and clone size; the DNA was used to work out D and trimming. The top ten hold roughly 2.6% of the sample, which has hundreds of thousands of clones, 83% seen once. This clone was observed a single time. Relative to the germline gene, one junction end is altered; a read error may explain this.

The source of this sequence is a woman in her thirties or forties with active or convalescent COVID-19. V usage is TRBV7-7 and J usage is TRBJ2-5, with TRBD1 matching over 7 bases. Input material: peripheral blood. The CDR3 sequence: CASSLGQHQETQYF. In nucleotides, the CDR3 is TGTGCTAGCAGCTTGGGACAGCACCAAGAGACCCAGTACTTC.